This paragraph reports one T cell receptor beta chain. The data were taken from a study of T cell changes during pregnancy in multiple sclerosis. The assay was immunoSEQ multiplex PCR, and TCRdb's table has in-frame clones only and misses some. Of about 94,000 clones detected, 94% appear once; the ten largest clones hold approximately 0.8%. Per germline, CDR1 ENHRY and CDR2 SYGVKD. The V end lost 8 bases, the J end lost 7 bases, and 20 bases lay between the germline ends. This CDR3 has 15 amino acids. The chain uses TRBV10-3 and TRBJ2-2, with unresolved D. This specimen consisted of peripheral blood, obtained in the third trimester of pregnancy. This receptor was taken from a female donor with multiple sclerosis, enrolled in a pregnancy study. This CDR3 reads CAIRGSSPSDGELFF. CDR3 DNA: TGTGCCATCCGAGGCAGTAGTCCCTCCGACGGGGAGCTGTTTTTT.